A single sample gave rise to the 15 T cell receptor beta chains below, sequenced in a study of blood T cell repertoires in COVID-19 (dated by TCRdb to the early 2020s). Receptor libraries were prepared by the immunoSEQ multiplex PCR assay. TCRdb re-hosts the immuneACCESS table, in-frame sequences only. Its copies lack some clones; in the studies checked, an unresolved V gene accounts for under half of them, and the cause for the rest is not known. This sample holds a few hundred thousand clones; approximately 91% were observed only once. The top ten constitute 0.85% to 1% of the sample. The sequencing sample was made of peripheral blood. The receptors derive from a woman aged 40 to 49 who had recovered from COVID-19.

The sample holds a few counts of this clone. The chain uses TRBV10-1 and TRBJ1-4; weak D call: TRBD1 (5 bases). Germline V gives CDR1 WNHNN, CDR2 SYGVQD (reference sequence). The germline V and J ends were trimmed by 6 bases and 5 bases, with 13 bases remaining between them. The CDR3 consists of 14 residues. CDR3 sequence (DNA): TGCGCCAGCAGCCCCGGGACTAACAATGAAAAACTGTTTTTT. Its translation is CASSPGTNNEKLFF.

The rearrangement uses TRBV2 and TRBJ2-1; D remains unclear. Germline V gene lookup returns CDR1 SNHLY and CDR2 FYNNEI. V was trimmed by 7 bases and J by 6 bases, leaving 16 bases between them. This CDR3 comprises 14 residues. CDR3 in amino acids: CASILTLVGNEQFF. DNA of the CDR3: TGTGCCAGCATCCTGACCCTAGTAGGCAATGAGCAGTTCTTC.

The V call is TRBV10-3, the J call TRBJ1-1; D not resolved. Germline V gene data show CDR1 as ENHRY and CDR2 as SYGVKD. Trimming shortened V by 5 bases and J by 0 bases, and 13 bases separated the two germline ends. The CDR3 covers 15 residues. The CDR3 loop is CAISQNRFMNTEAFF. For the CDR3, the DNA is TGTGCCATCAGTCAAAACAGATTCATGAACACTGAAGCTTTCTTT.

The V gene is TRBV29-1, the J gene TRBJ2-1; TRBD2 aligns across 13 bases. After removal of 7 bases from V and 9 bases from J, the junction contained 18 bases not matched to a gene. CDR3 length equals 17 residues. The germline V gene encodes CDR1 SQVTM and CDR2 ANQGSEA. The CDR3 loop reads CSAAGLAGVPEEAEQFF. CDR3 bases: TGCAGCGCAGCTGGACTAGCGGGAGTCCCTGAGGAGGCTGAGCAGTTCTTC.

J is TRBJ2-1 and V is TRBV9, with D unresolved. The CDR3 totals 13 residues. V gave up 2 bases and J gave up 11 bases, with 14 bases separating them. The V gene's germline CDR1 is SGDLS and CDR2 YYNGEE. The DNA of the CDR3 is TGTGCCAGCAGCGTTTCTCTTTCTGGCAAGCAGTTCTTC. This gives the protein CASSVSLSGKQFF. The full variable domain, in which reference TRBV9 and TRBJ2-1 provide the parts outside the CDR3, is DSGVTQTPKHLITATGQRVTLRCSPRSGDLSVYWYQQSLDQGLQFLIQYYNGEERAKGNILERFSAQQFPDLHSELNLSSLELGDSALYFCASSVSLSGKQFFGPGTRLTVL.

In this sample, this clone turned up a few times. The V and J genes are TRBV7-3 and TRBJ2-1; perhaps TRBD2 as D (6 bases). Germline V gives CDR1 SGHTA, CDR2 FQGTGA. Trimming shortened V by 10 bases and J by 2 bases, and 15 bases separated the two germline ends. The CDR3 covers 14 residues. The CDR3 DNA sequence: TGTGCCACCACGGGGGAGGCCCCCTACAATGAGCAGTTCTTC. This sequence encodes CATTGEAPYNEQFF. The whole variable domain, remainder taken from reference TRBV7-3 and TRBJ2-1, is GAGVSQTPSNKVTEKGKYVELRCDPISGHTALYWYRQSLGQGPEFLIYFQGTGAADDSGLPNDRFFAVRPEGSVSTLKIQRTERGDSAVYLCATTGEAPYNEQFFGPGTRLTVL.

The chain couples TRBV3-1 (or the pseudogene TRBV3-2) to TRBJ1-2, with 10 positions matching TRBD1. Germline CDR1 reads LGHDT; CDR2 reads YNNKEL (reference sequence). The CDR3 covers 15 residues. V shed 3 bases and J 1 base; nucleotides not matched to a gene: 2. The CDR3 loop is CASSHDRGHNYGYTF. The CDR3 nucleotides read TGTGCCAGCAGCCACGACAGGGGGCATAACTATGGCTACACCTTC.

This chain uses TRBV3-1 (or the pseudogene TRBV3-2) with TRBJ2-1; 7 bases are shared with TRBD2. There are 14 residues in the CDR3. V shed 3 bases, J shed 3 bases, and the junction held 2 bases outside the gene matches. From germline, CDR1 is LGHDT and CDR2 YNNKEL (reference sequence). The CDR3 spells CASSHSSGYNEQFF. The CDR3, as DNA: TGTGCCAGCAGCCATTCTAGCGGCTACAATGAGCAGTTCTTC.

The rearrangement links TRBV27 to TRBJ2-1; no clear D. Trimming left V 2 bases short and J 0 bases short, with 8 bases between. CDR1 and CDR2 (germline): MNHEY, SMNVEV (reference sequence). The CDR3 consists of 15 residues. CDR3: CASSLGPRSYNEQFF. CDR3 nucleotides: TGTGCCAGCAGTTTAGGGCCCCGCTCCTACAATGAGCAGTTCTTC.

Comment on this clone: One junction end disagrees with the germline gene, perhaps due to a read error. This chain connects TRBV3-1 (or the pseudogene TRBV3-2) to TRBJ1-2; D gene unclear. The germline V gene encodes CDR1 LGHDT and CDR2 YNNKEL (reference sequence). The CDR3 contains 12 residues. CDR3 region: CASSQGGIHPIF. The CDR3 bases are TGTGCCAGCAGCCAAGGAGGGATACACCCCATCTTC.

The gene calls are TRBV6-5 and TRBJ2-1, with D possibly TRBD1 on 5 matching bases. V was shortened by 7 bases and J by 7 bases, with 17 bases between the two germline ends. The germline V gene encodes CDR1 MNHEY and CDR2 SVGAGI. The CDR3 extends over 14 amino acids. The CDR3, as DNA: TGTGCCAGCACCTCCCAAGGGGTGTGGAATGAGCAGTTCTTC. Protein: CASTSQGVWNEQFF.

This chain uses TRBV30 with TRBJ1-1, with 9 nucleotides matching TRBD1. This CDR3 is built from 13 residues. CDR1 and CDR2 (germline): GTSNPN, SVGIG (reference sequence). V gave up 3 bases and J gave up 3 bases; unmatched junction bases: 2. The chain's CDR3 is CAWRGQGYTEAFF. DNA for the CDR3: TGTGCCTGGAGGGGACAGGGTTACACTGAAGCTTTCTTT.

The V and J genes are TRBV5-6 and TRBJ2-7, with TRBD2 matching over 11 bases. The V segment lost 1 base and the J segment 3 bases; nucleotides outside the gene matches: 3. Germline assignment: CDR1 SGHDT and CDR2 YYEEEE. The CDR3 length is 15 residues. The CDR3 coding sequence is TGTGCCAGCAGCTTGAACCTAGCGGGAGGCTACGAGCAGTACTTC. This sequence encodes CASSLNLAGGYEQYF.

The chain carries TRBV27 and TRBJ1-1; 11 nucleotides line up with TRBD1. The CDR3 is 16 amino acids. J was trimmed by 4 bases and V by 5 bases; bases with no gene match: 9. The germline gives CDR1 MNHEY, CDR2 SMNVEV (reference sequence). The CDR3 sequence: CASSPYSGTGGTEAFF. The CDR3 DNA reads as TGTGCCAGCAGTCCTTACTCCGGGACAGGGGGCACTGAAGCTTTCTTT.

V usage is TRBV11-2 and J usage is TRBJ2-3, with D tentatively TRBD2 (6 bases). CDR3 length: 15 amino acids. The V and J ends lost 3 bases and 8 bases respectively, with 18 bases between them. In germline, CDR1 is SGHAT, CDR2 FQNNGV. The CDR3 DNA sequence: TGTGCCAGCAGCTTCCAGGGAGGCCCCGCCTTTACGCAGTATTTT. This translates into CASSFQGGPAFTQYF.